Below, 15 T cell receptor beta chains from the same sample are listed, as sequenced in a study of identical twins (TCRdb year 2016). Library generation was performed with 5' RACE. TCRdb names Illumina HiSeq 2000 as the instrument used. The raw public reads went through TCRdb reprocessing: fastp at Q25, MiXCR clone calling, in-frame beta chains kept. Under each unique CDR3 protein, matching rows form one entry showing the most common genes and DNA. The table for this sample lists 1.5 million to 2 million distinct CDR3 sequences; less than 35% of them were counted only once. The top ten clones comprise about 0.25% of the sample. Sequenced input: cord blood. These receptors all come from a newborn girl in good health.

The gene calls are TRBV30 and TRBJ1-5; D might be TRBD1 (5 bases). V lost 0 bases and J lost 0, with 9 bases in between. Germline V gene data show CDR1 as GTSNPN and CDR2 as SVGIG (reference sequence). CDR3 length: 15 amino acids. The CDR3 DNA sequence: TGTGCCTGGAGTGTAGGGGTTTTTAGCAATCAGCCCCAGCATTTT. It yields the protein CAWSVGVFSNQPQHF. The variable domain in full, with the rest retrieved from reference TRBV30 and TRBJ1-5, is SQTIHQWPATLVQPVGSPLSLECTVEGTSNPNLYWYRQAAGRGLQLLFYSVGIGQISSEVPQNLSASRPQDRQFILSSKKLLLSDSGFYLCAWSVGVFSNQPQHFGDGTRLSIL.

This clonotype appeared a few times. The J gene is TRBJ1-5, the V gene TRBV28; tentatively, D is TRBD1 (5 bases). Germline V gene data show CDR1 as MDHEN and CDR2 as SYDVKM. This CDR3 is built from 11 residues. Trimming removed 3 bases at V and 13 bases at J, with 10 bases between. The chain's CDR3 is CASSLGQGQHF. In DNA form, the CDR3 reads TGTGCCAGCAGTTTGGGCCAGGGACAGCATTTT.

The sample holds a few counts of this clonotype. CDR3 region: CASSPGLAATYNEQFF. The CDR3 DNA is TGTGCCAGCAGCCCGGGACTAGCGGCCACCTACAATGAGCAGTTCTTC. The chain uses TRBV5-5 and TRBJ2-1; the match to TRBD2 covers 11 bases. V was clipped by 4 bases and J by 2 bases; unmatched bases: 5. The CDR3 contains 16 residues. The germline gives CDR1 SGHKS, CDR2 YYEKEE (reference sequence).

The genes are TRBV12-3 or TRBV12-4 and TRBJ1-1; D call uncertain. CDR3 length: 13 amino acids. V lost 3 bases, J lost 5 bases, and 10 bases lay in between. The CDR3 sequence: CASSFKGRTEAFF. CDR3 in DNA: TGTGCCAGCAGTTTCAAGGGTAGGACTGAAGCTTTCTTT.

Ten or more counts support this clonotype. This chain uses TRBV28 with TRBJ2-7; 9 bases align to TRBD1. V lost 6 bases to trimming and J lost 4 bases; unmatched junction nucleotides: 1. This CDR3 is built from 12 residues. Looked up from germline, CDR1 is MDHEN and CDR2 is SYDVKM. In DNA, the CDR3 is TGTGCCAGCAGGGACAGGGGTTACGAGCAGTACTTC. Translated, it gives CASRDRGYEQYF.

This sequence joins TRBV29-1 and TRBJ1-1; tentative D call: TRBD1 (5 bases). This CDR3 has 13 residues. V was shortened by 2 bases and J by 4 bases, with 11 bases between the two germline ends. The germline V gene encodes CDR1 SQVTM and CDR2 ANQGSEA. The CDR3 is CSVERPGGTEAFF. The CDR3 coding sequence is TGCAGCGTTGAACGACCGGGGGGCACTGAAGCTTTCTTT.

This chain links TRBV2 with TRBJ2-3; D gene uncertain. V was trimmed by 7 bases and J by 1 base, leaving 12 bases between them. The CDR3 is 14 amino acids. Germline loops: CDR1 SNHLY, CDR2 FYNNEI. CDR3 coding DNA: TGTGCCAGCATTTCGAGCGACCGCACAGATACGCAGTATTTT. This gives the protein CASISSDRTDTQYF.

The chain recombines TRBV28 with TRBJ2-1, with 8 positions matching TRBD2. V was clipped by 5 bases and J by 5 bases; unmatched bases: 8. Per the germline V gene, CDR1 is MDHEN and CDR2 is SYDVKM. The CDR3 has 15 amino acids. Written as DNA, the CDR3 is TGTGCCAGCAGTAAAGCGGGAGTGGGCGACAATGAGCAGTTCTTC. Protein product: CASSKAGVGDNEQFF. Looking up the rest from reference TRBV28 and TRBJ2-1 gives the full variable domain: DVKVTQSSRYLVKRTGEKVFLECVQDMDHENMFWYRQDPGLGLRLIYFSYDVKMKEKGDIPEGYSVSREKKERFSLILESASTNQTSMYLCASSKAGVGDNEQFFGPGTRLTVL.

The chain is built from TRBV5-1 and TRBJ2-7; TRBD2 aligns across 9 bases. Germline CDR1 reads SGHRS; CDR2 reads YFSETQ. The CDR3 length is 15 residues. Trimming at V came to 4 bases and at J to 5 bases, leaving 10 bases not matched to a gene. For the CDR3, the DNA is TGCGCCAGCAGCCGTAGCGGGAGAGAAGTTAACGAGCAGTACTTC. This encodes CASSRSGREVNEQYF.

This clonotype was detected once. V and J are TRBV11-2 and TRBJ2-3, with 8 bases that match TRBD2. With V trimmed by 5 bases and J by 4 bases, 11 bases remained unmatched. This CDR3 is 16 amino acids long. Germline V lookup: CDR1 SGHAT, CDR2 FQNNGV. The CDR3 protein is CASSILGGAGSDTQYF. CDR3 coding DNA: TGTGCCAGCAGCATCCTCGGGGGGGCCGGGTCAGATACGCAGTATTTT.

V usage is TRBV20-1 and J usage is TRBJ1-6; no clear D. V lost 2 bases and J 7 bases, leaving 9 bases between the germline ends. Germline assignment: CDR1 DFQATT and CDR2 SNEGSKA (reference sequence). This CDR3 is built from 13 residues. The CDR3 is CSARQDLNSPLHF. DNA for the CDR3: TGCAGTGCTAGACAGGACTTGAATTCACCCCTCCACTTT.

This clonotype was seen a handful of times. V gene TRBV4-1 combines with J gene TRBJ2-3, with 7 bases aligning to TRBD2. Germline trimming cut 4 bases from V and 3 bases from J; bases unmatched to any gene: 4. Germline CDR1 MGHRA, CDR2 YSYEKL. CDR3 length: 14 residues. The CDR3: CASSPYGGTDTQYF. CDR3 coding DNA: TGCGCCAGCAGCCCTTACGGGGGGACAGATACGCAGTATTTT.

The table lists this clonotype with a few counts. This rearrangement joins TRBV4-1 to TRBJ1-4, with TRBD1 as a possible D gene (5 bases). From germline, CDR1 is MGHRA and CDR2 YSYEKL. The V end lost 3 bases, the J end lost 6 bases, and 5 bases lay between the germline ends. The CDR3 totals 12 residues. The CDR3 sequence is CASSHRDEKLFF. The CDR3, as DNA: TGCGCCAGCAGCCACAGGGATGAAAAACTGTTTTTT.

Only a few counts were recorded for this clonotype. J is TRBJ2-1 and V is TRBV27; 7 bases map to TRBD2. The ends lost 6 bases at V and 7 bases at J; junction bases unmatched: 9. This CDR3 region has 14 residues. CDR1 is MNHEY and CDR2 is SMNVEV in the germline V gene (reference sequence). The DNA of the CDR3 is TGTGCCAGCAGAACCCAGACTAGCAGGAATGAGCAGTTCTTC. This codes for CASRTQTSRNEQFF.

The chain joins TRBV19 to TRBJ2-5; 7 bases match TRBD2. This CDR3 has 15 residues. The V gene end was trimmed by 5 bases and the J gene end by 1 base; junction bases not matched to a gene: 7. Germline assignment: CDR1 LNHDA and CDR2 SQIVND (reference sequence). CDR3: CASSAGAGVQETQYF. The CDR3 coding sequence is TGTGCCAGTAGTGCCGGGGCGGGAGTCCAAGAGACCCAGTACTTC.